These T cell receptor beta chains were read from a single sample in a study of response to subunit inactivated influenza vaccine. TCRdb reprocessed the RT-PCR reads via MiXCR and lists one record per CDR3 protein. This sample has approximately 680,000 distinct CDR3 sequences; 15% to 18% occur once, and the top ten carry around 10%. The specimen was PBMCs from blood, collected roughly 13 days after vaccination. These receptors were taken from a man aged 50 to 60 who received an inactivated influenza vaccine. Both conserved end residues are part of each CDR3. A D gene is named only where the DNA matches it firmly. Some rows mark clone size as missing; the rest say once, few, many or name a class of expanded clone.

TRBV18	many	TRBJ1-6	NA	CASSPTTVNSPLHF	TGTGCCAGCTCACCGACGACAGTTAATTCACCCCTCCACTTT
TRBV7-8	many	TRBJ2-5	TRBD1	CASSMQQGYQETQYF	TGTGCCAGCAGCATGCAACAGGGGTACCAAGAGACCCAGTACTTC
TRBV6-2/TRBV6-3	NA	TRBJ2-1	NA	CASSSGPEQFF	TGTGCCAGCAGTTCGGGACCTGAGCAGTTCTTC
TRBV15	NA	TRBJ2-5	TRBD1	CATSLRQGQETQYF	TGTGCCACCAGCCTCCGACAGGGACAAGAGACCCAGTACTTC
TRBV3-1	few	TRBJ2-1	TRBD2	CASSPRGGNEQFF	TGTGCCAGCAGCCCCCGGGGGGGCAATGAGCAGTTCTTC
TRBV6-2/TRBV6-3	NA	TRBJ2-4	TRBD1	CASSYTTGAKNIQYF	TGTGCCAGCAGTTACACGACAGGGGCCAAAAACATTCAGTACTTC
TRBV28	few	TRBJ2-5	TRBD1	CASSPTTGGQQETQYF	TGTGCCAGCAGCCCAACCACAGGGGGCCAACAAGAGACCCAGTACTTC
TRBV7-7	few	TRBJ2-7	TRBD2	CASSSRPAGTSEYEQYF	TGTGCTAGCAGCTCTCGCCCGGCCGGGACTAGCGAGTACGAGCAGTACTTC
TRBV6-2/TRBV6-3	NA	TRBJ2-6	NA	CASSYSWSRRPSGANVLTF	TGTGCCAGCAGTTACTCATGGTCAAGACGGCCCTCTGGGGCCAACGTCCTGACTTTC
TRBV10-3	many	TRBJ2-5	NA	CAISASGETQYF	TGTGCCATCAGTGCATCAGGGGAGACCCAGTACTTC
TRBV11-3	few	TRBJ2-5	NA	CASSSLVGETQYF	TGTGCCAGCAGCTCATTAGTGGGGGAGACCCAGTACTTC
TRBV25-1	NA	TRBJ2-5	NA	CASSEVGPETQYF	TGTGCCAGCAGTGAGGTGGGGCCAGAGACCCAGTACTTC
TRBV2	NA	TRBJ1-4	NA	CASSVQGRTNEKLFF	TGTGCCAGCAGTGTACAGGGTAGGACTAATGAAAAACTGTTTTTT
TRBV7-6	NA	TRBJ2-1	NA	CASSSANNEQFF	TGTGCCAGCAGCTCAGCGAACAATGAGCAGTTCTTC
TRBV11-2	NA	TRBJ2-1	NA	CASSLKRGSYNEQFF	TGTGCCAGCAGCTTAAAACGGGGGTCCTACAATGAGCAGTTCTTC
TRBV6-5	few	TRBJ2-7	NA	CASSYFPQRPDEQYF	TGTGCCAGCAGTTACTTTCCCCAGCGGCCCGACGAGCAGTACTTC
TRBV6-1	NA	TRBJ2-7	NA	CASSKSGGAGAYEQYF	TGTGCCAGCAGTAAATCAGGGGGCGCGGGGGCCTACGAGCAGTACTTC
TRBV20-1	few	TRBJ1-1	TRBD1	CSAQSGTGGFTEAFF	TGCAGTGCTCAATCCGGGACAGGGGGATTCACTGAAGCTTTCTTT
TRBV5-1	few	TRBJ2-3	NA	CASSKGPRDTQYF	TGCGCCAGCAGCAAAGGACCCAGAGATACGCAGTATTTT
TRBV20-1	few	TRBJ2-7	NA	CSASSMHGRQNYEQYF	TGCAGTGCTAGTTCAATGCATGGGCGCCAAAACTACGAGCAGTACTTC
TRBV18	NA	TRBJ1-2	NA	CASSPGTLYGYTF	TGTGCCAGCTCACCCGGGACCCTCTATGGCTACACCTTC
TRBV5-1	few	TRBJ1-3	NA	CASSLDTGINGNTIYF	TGCGCCAGCAGCTTGGATACAGGGATTAACGGAAACACCATATATTTT
TRBV29-1	few	TRBJ1-1	NA	CSAPCGETEAFF	TGCAGCGCCCCTTGTGGGGAAACTGAAGCTTTCTTT
TRBV6-5	few	TRBJ2-5	NA	CASSYSGGPQETQYF	TGTGCCAGCAGTTACTCGGGGGGGCCTCAAGAGACCCAGTACTTC
TRBV10-2	NA	TRBJ2-7	NA	CASSESFRGIEQYF	TGCGCCAGCAGTGAGTCGTTCAGGGGTATAGAGCAGTACTTC
TRBV19	NA	TRBJ2-7	TRBD1	CASTRDRVRYEQYF	TGTGCCAGTACCCGTGACAGGGTCCGCTACGAGCAGTACTTC
TRBV7-2	few	TRBJ2-2	NA	CASSPLGSTTGELFF	TGTGCCAGCAGCCCACTGGGGTCGACCACCGGGGAGCTGTTTTTT
TRBV3-1	NA	TRBJ1-3	NA	CASSQGAVLASGNTIYF	TGTGCCAGCAGCCAAGGAGCAGTCCTCGCCTCTGGAAACACCATATATTTT
TRBV10-3	few	TRBJ1-5	NA	CAISENKGPQHF	TGTGCCATCAGTGAAAATAAGGGGCCCCAGCATTTT
TRBV29-1	few	TRBJ1-1	NA	CSVKTEMNTEAFF	TGCAGCGTTAAGACCGAAATGAACACTGAAGCTTTCTTT
TRBV3-1	NA	TRBJ1-2	NA	CASTSQGDGYTF	TGTGCCAGCACCTCTCAGGGCGACGGCTACACCTTC
TRBV12-3/TRBV12-4	many	TRBJ2-6	NA	CASSPGANVLTF	TGTGCCAGCAGTCCAGGGGCCAACGTCCTGACTTTC
TRBV28	NA	TRBJ2-1	NA	CASSAQQGTIVNEQFF	TGTGCCAGCAGTGCCCAACAGGGAACCATCGTCAATGAGCAGTTCTTC
TRBV20-1	few	TRBJ1-1	NA	CSIQGHTEAFF	TGCAGTATTCAGGGGCACACTGAAGCTTTCTTT
TRBV10-3	NA	TRBJ2-1	NA	CAISENGAGSEPSGF	TGTGCCATCAGTGAAAATGGCGCAGGATCGGAACCTAGTGGCTTC
TRBV4-1	NA	TRBJ2-1	NA	CASSSTSHPYNEQFF	TGCGCCAGCAGCTCAACGTCCCATCCCTACAATGAGCAGTTCTTC
TRBV6-1	few	TRBJ2-7	TRBD2	CASTPGLTSATYEQYF	TGTGCCAGCACCCCGGGGTTGACTAGCGCAACCTACGAGCAGTACTTC
TRBV19	few	TRBJ2-1	TRBD2	CASRSGAYEQFF	TGTGCCAGTAGAAGCGGGGCTTATGAGCAGTTCTTC
TRBV7-2	NA	TRBJ2-7	NA	CASSLGGPPYEQYF	TGTGCCAGCAGCTTAGGGGGGCCCCCCTACGAGCAGTACTTC
TRBV27	NA	TRBJ1-5	NA	CASSLQGSRNQPQHF	TGTGCCAGCAGTTTACAGGGGTCACGCAATCAGCCCCAGCATTTT
TRBV20-1	NA	TRBJ2-7	TRBD1	CSSTDRGDEQYF	TGCAGTTCCACCGACAGGGGGGACGAGCAGTACTTC
TRBV11-1	many	TRBJ2-2	TRBD2	CASSLAASGRLYTGELFF	TGTGCCAGCAGCTTAGCGGCTAGCGGGAGGCTGTACACCGGGGAGCTGTTTTTT
TRBV27	few	TRBJ2-1	NA	CASSLSSSVTYNEQFF	TGTGCCAGCAGTTTATCCTCTAGCGTAACCTACAATGAGCAGTTCTTC
TRBV14	NA	TRBJ1-2	TRBD1	CASSSRRQGDGYTF	TGTGCCAGCAGCTCGCGCAGACAGGGTGATGGCTACACCTTC
TRBV20-1	NA	TRBJ2-1	NA	CSATDLSGSSYNEQFF	TGCAGTGCTACGGACCTCAGCGGTAGCTCCTACAATGAGCAGTTCTTC
TRBV12-3/TRBV12-4	few	TRBJ2-1	NA	CASSLHWDAAYNEQFF	TGTGCCAGCAGTTTACATTGGGATGCCGCCTACAATGAGCAGTTCTTC
TRBV6-4	NA	TRBJ2-3	NA	CASSVTDGTTQYF	TGTGCCAGCAGTGTCACAGACGGGACTACGCAGTATTTT
TRBV10-2	NA	TRBJ2-7	TRBD1	CASRRTGGDEQYF	TGCGCCAGCAGGAGGACAGGGGGCGACGAGCAGTACTTC
TRBV15	few	TRBJ2-4	NA	CATSRVYGTGIAKNIQYF	TGTGCCACCAGCAGAGTTTACGGGACGGGAATAGCCAAAAACATTCAGTACTTC